This record looks at one T cell receptor beta chain sequence and its context. This specimen comes from a study of blood T cells in healthy people across ages. With 0 bases clipped from V and 3 bases from J, the junction kept 5 bases outside the gene matches. The CDR3 runs to 16 residues. CDR1 and CDR2 from the germline V gene are LGHDT and YNNKEL (reference sequence). Primed by a sample-barcoded 5' primer and a J-beta primer mix, a second PCR proceeded for 7 to 11 cycles. TCRdb itself ran the 5' RACE reads through MiXCR, one entry per CDR3 protein. The data contain approximately 810,000 distinct CDR3 sequences, around 34% of them singletons. PBMCs, at least 7 million per sample, were isolated.

The TCR originated in a man aged 18 to 30 in good health. Sequencing used blood. The chain recombines TRBV3-1 with TRBJ2-3, with 8 bases fitting TRBD1. CDR3 in amino acids: CASSQDRTGGTDTQYF. The CDR3 DNA sequence: TGTGCCAGCAGCCAAGATAGAACAGGGGGAACAGATACGCAGTATTTT.